The next 18 T cell receptor beta chains were all read from a single sample in a study of blood T cells in healthy people across ages. It was with a sample-barcoded 5' primer and a J-beta primer mix that a second PCR of about 6 to 12 cycles was run. TCRdb fed the 5' RACE reads into MiXCR, producing one record per CDR3 protein. The repertoire consists of 1.5 million to 2 million distinct CDR3 sequences, with roughly a third occurring once and the leading ten covering over 9%. What was sequenced was blood. The receptors were gathered from a woman aged 25 to 39 in good health.

This clonotype was picked up a small number of times. This rearrangement joins TRBV20-1 to TRBJ2-7; tentative D call: TRBD2 (5 bases). V was cut by 4 bases and J by 4 bases, with 20 bases left in between. The CDR3 loop spans 15 amino acids. CDR1 and CDR2 from the germline V gene are DFQATT and SNEGSKA (reference sequence). The DNA of the CDR3 is TGCAGTGCTATCAGCAGGACTGAAGTATGGTACGAGCAGTACTTC. Its protein is CSAISRTEVWYEQYF.

The table lists this clonotype with a few counts. The rearrangement uses TRBV20-1 and TRBJ2-7; 7 nucleotides align to TRBD2. CDR1 is DFQATT, CDR2 SNEGSKA, per germline (reference sequence). CDR3 length: 15 residues. The V segment lost 1 base and the J segment 1 base; nucleotides outside the gene matches: 7. CDR3 protein: CSARVRSGESYEQYF. CDR3 sequence (DNA): TGCAGTGCTAGAGTTAGGAGCGGGGAATCCTACGAGCAGTACTTC.

The chain carries TRBV13 and TRBJ1-2; TRBD1 matches at 7 bases. The trim removed 7 bases at V and 4 bases at J, leaving 12 bases unmatched. The CDR3 is 15 residues long. The germline CDR1 and CDR2 sequences are PRHDT and FYEKMQ (reference sequence). CDR3 region: CASIPQTGTGYGYTF. The CDR3, as DNA: TGTGCCAGCATCCCCCAGACAGGGACGGGCTATGGCTACACCTTC.

The V and J genes are TRBV7-9 and TRBJ2-1; possibly TRBD2 for D (6 bases). Germline V gene data show CDR1 as SEHNR and CDR2 as FQNEAQ (reference sequence). Trimming removed 8 bases at V and 12 bases at J, with 17 bases between. The CDR3 sequence is 12 residues long. CDR3 in amino acids: CASRDLRDGQFF. The CDR3 nucleotides read TGTGCCAGCCGGGACTTAAGGGATGGGCAGTTCTTC. The variable domain in full, completed from reference TRBV7-9 and TRBJ2-1, reads DTGVSQNPRHKITKRGQNVTFRCDPISEHNRLYWYRQTLGQGPEFLTYFQNEAQLEKSRLLSDRFSAERPKGSFSTLEIQRTEQGDSAMYLCASRDLRDGQFFGPGTRLTVL.

The chain carries TRBV20-1 and TRBJ2-7; TRBD2 agrees at 9 bases. This CDR3 is 12 amino acids long. The V gene's germline CDR1 is DFQATT and CDR2 SNEGSKA (reference sequence). V shed 5 bases, J shed 2 bases, and the junction held 1 base outside the gene matches. Here the CDR3 reads CSAAGGAYEQYF. CDR3 nucleotide sequence: TGCAGTGCTGCGGGGGGGGCCTACGAGCAGTACTTC.

The rearrangement joins TRBV6-1 to TRBJ2-7; 9 bases are shared with TRBD1. The DNA end is a closer match to TRBJ2-5, so the J assignment may be wrong. This CDR3 comprises 14 residues. Germline assignment: CDR1 MNHNS and CDR2 SASEGT. The CDR3 sequence is CASGMDRGAETQYF. CDR3 coding DNA: TGTGCCAGCGGGATGGACAGGGGCGCTGAGACCCAGTACTTC.

The CDR3 is CASSVGVGPTLNGYTF. CDR3 nucleotide sequence: TGTGCCAGCAGCGTAGGGGTAGGCCCAACTCTCAATGGCTACACCTTC. This chain joins TRBV9 and TRBJ1-2, with D unclear. Germline V gives CDR1 SGDLS, CDR2 YYNGEE. V lost 0 bases to trimming and J lost 6 bases, with 18 bases between them. The CDR3 extends over 16 amino acids.

The chain employs TRBV7-6 and TRBJ1-6; the D is unclear. The CDR3 has 15 amino acids. Germline-derived CDR1 and CDR2 are SGHVS and FNYEAQ. V gave up 5 bases and J gave up 5 bases, with 13 bases separating them. This CDR3 reads CASSQSPVNNSPLHF. The CDR3 DNA reads TGTGCCAGCAGCCAGTCCCCAGTCAATAATTCACCCCTCCACTTT.

The chain combines TRBV30 with TRBJ2-3; 8 bases are a match to TRBD2. CDR1 and CDR2 from the germline V gene are GTSNPN and SVGIG (reference sequence). This CDR3 is 16 amino acids long. Germline trimming cut 2 bases from V and 2 bases from J; bases unmatched to any gene: 9. CDR3 loop: CAWSHSRTSITDTQYF. DNA of the CDR3: TGTGCCTGGAGTCACAGCCGGACTAGCATCACAGATACGCAGTATTTT.

About this clonotype itself: Germline and junction disagree at one end, which may indicate a read error. This rearrangement joins TRBV2 to TRBJ2-1; no definite D call. The CDR3 is made up of 14 amino acids. Per germline, CDR1 SNHLY and CDR2 FYNNEI. For the CDR3, the DNA is TGTGCCAGCATGGGTGGCTGGAACTACAGTGAGCAGTTCTTC. Protein sequence: CASMGGWNYSEQFF.

The chain links TRBV6-1 to TRBJ2-5; tentatively, D is TRBD2 (5 bases). The DNA end is more similar to TRBJ2-7, so the J call may be wrong. The CDR3 spans 14 residues. Germline V gene data show CDR1 as MNHNS and CDR2 as SASEGT. The CDR3 here is CASSEAPRGYEQYF. CDR3 DNA: TGTGCCAGCAGTGAAGCTCCACGGGGCTACGAGCAGTACTTC.

The chain has TRBV4-1 and TRBJ2-6; no clear D gene. In germline, CDR1 is MGHRA, CDR2 YSYEKL. The CDR3 contains 17 residues. Trimming pared 7 bases from V and 0 bases from J, leaving 16 bases between. The CDR3: CASNHHKGYSGANVLTF. The CDR3 DNA reads as TGCGCCAGCAACCACCACAAGGGTTACTCTGGGGCCAACGTCCTGACTTTC.

Only a few counts were recorded for this clonotype. The chain combines TRBV9 with TRBJ2-1, with 7 bases identical to TRBD2. From germline, CDR1 is SGDLS and CDR2 YYNGEE. The CDR3 totals 14 residues. J lost 4 bases, V lost 1 base, and 2 bases had no gene match. CDR3 sequence reads: CASSVLAVYNEQFF. In DNA, the CDR3 is TGTGCCAGCAGCGTACTAGCGGTTTACAATGAGCAGTTCTTC. Together with reference TRBV9 and TRBJ2-1, the CDR3 gives the full variable domain: DSGVTQTPKHLITATGQRVTLRCSPRSGDLSVYWYQQSLDQGLQFLIQYYNGEERAKGNILERFSAQQFPDLHSELNLSSLELGDSALYFCASSVLAVYNEQFFGPGTRLTVL.

With respect to this clonotype: Germline and junction disagree at one end, which may indicate a read error. The chain couples TRBV15 to TRBJ2-4; the D gene is possibly TRBD1 (6 bases). Looked up from germline, CDR1 is LNHNV and CDR2 is YYDKDF (reference sequence). The CDR3 is 16 residues long. CDR3 nucleotides: TGTGCCACCAGACCCGACAGGTCCCTAGCCAAAAACATTCGGTACTTC. This gives the protein CATRPDRSLAKNIRYF.

The chain has TRBV20-1 and TRBJ1-2; D is uncertain. Trimming removed 6 bases from V and 5 bases from J, with 22 bases in between. There are 15 residues in the CDR3. Germline V gene data show CDR1 as DFQATT and CDR2 as SNEGSKA (reference sequence). CDR3 nucleotide sequence: TGCAGTGCATCGACCGGGATTATTTCCCTATATGGCTACACCTTC. This encodes CSASTGIISLYGYTF.

The J gene is TRBJ2-1, the V gene TRBV5-1; 8 positions match TRBD1. The germline CDR1 and CDR2 sequences are SGHRS and YFSETQ. Trimming took 1 base from V and 8 from J; bases not matched to a gene: 2. The length of the CDR3 is 13 residues. DNA for the CDR3: TGCGCCAGCAGCTTGCGGACAGGGCATGAGCAGTTCTTC. Translating gives CASSLRTGHEQFF.

This clonotype has just a few counts. This sequence joins TRBV4-2 and TRBJ1-4, with D perhaps matching TRBD1 (5 bases). Germline-derived CDR1 and CDR2 are LGHNA and YNFKEQ. Trimming took off 1 base at V and 10 bases at J, with 10 bases between the two ends. This CDR3 is built from 13 residues. The CDR3 DNA reads as TGTGCCAGCAGCCAAGTAGGTGGGGGAAAACTGTTTTTT. Amino acid sequence: CASSQVGGGKLFF.

A word on this clonotype: A much more abundant neighbour one base away suggests this may be a read error. The genes are TRBV4-1 and TRBJ1-2, with a tentative D call TRBD1 (6 bases). The CDR3 has 15 amino acids. From germline, CDR1 is MGHRA and CDR2 YSYEKL. The DNA of the CDR3 is TGCGCCAGCAGCCAAGTAGGGGGGACGGGCTATGGCTGCACCTTC. Translation gives CASSQVGGTGYGCTF.